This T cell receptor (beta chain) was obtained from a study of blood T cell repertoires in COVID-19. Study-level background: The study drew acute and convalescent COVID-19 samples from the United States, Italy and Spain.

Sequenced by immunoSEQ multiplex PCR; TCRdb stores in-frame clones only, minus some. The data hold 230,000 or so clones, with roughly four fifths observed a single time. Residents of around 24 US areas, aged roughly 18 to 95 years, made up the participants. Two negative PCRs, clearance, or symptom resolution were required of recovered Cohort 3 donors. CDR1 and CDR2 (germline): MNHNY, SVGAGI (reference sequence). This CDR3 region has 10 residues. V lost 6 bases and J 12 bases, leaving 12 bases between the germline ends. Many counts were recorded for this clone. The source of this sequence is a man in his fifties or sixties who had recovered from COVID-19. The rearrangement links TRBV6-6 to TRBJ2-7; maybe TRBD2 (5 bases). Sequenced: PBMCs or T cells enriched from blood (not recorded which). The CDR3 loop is CASSSGVWYF. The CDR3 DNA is TGTGCCAGCAGCTCCGGGGTGTGGTACTTC.